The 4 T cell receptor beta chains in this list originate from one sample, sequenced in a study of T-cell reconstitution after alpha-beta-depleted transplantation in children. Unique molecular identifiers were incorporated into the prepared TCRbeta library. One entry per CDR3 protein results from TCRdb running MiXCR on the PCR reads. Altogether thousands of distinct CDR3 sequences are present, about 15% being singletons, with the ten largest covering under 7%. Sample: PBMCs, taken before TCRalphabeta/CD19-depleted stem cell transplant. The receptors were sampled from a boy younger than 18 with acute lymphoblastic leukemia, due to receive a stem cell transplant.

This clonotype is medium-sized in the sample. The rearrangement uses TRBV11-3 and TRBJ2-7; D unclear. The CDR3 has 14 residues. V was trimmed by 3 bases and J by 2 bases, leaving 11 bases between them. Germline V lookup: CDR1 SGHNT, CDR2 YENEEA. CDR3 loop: CASSFGQPPYEQYF. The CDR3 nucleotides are TGTGCCAGCAGCTTTGGGCAACCTCCCTACGAGCAGTACTTC.

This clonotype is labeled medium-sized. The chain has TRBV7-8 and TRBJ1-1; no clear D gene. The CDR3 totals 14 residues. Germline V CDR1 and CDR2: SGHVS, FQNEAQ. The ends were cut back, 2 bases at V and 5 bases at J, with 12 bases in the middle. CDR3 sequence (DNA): TGTGCCAGCAGCTTAAGGCTCCTAGAGACTGAAGCTTTCTTT. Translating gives CASSLRLLETEAFF.

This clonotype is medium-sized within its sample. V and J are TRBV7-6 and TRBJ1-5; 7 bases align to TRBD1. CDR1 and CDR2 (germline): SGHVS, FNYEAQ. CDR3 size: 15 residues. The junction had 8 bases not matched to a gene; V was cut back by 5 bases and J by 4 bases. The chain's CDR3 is CASSGDREGNQPQHF. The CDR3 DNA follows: TGTGCCAGCAGCGGAGACAGGGAGGGGAATCAGCCCCAGCATTTT.

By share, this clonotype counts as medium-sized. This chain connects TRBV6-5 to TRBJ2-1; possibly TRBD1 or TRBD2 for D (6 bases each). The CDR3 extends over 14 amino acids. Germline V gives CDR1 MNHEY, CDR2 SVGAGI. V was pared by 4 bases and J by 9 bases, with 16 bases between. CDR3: CASSFDTGRGEQFF. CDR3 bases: TGTGCCAGCAGTTTTGATACAGGGCGGGGTGAGCAGTTCTTC.